This TCR beta chain was sequenced in a study of T cells after yellow fever vaccination. Germline V gene data show CDR1 as MNHEY and CDR2 as SVGAGI. Trimming took off 2 bases at V and 2 bases at J, with 10 bases between the two ends. This CDR3 is built from 14 residues. TCRdb fed the 5' RACE reads into MiXCR, producing one record per CDR3 protein. The sample lists 450,000 to 550,000 distinct CDR3 sequences; roughly 21% were seen once. The sample in question was PBMCs, obtained 15 days after the yellow fever booster vaccination. The TCR sequence derives from a man aged 25 to 40 who received the YFV17D yellow fever vaccine. The chain recombines TRBV6-5 with TRBJ2-7; D perhaps matches TRBD1 (5 bases). Written as DNA, the CDR3 is TGTGCCAGCAGTTACGCGCGACAGACCTACGAGCAGTACTTC. Residues: CASSYARQTYEQYF.